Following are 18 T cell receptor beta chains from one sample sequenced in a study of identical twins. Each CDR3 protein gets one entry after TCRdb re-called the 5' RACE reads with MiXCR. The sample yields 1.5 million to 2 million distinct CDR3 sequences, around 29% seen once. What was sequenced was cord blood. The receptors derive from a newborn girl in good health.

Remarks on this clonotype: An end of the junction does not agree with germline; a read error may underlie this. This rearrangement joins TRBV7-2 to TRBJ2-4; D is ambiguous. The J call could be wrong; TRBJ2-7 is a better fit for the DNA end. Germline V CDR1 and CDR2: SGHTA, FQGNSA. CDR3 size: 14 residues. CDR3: CANSNFGRTYEQYF. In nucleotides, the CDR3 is TGTGCCAACAGCAATTTTGGACGGACCTACGAGCAGTACTTC.

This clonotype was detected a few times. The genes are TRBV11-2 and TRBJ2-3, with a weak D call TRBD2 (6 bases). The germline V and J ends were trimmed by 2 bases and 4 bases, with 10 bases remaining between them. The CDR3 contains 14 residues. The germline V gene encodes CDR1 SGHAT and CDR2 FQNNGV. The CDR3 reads CASSLRDSSDTQYF. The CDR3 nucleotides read TGTGCCAGCAGCTTACGGGACTCCTCAGATACGCAGTATTTT.

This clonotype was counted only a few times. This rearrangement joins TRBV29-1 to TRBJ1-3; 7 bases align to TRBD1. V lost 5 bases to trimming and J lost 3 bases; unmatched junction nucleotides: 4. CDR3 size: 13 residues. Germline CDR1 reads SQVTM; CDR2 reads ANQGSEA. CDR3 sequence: CSVTGVFGNTIYF. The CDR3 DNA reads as TGCAGCGTTACAGGGGTTTTTGGAAACACCATATATTTT.

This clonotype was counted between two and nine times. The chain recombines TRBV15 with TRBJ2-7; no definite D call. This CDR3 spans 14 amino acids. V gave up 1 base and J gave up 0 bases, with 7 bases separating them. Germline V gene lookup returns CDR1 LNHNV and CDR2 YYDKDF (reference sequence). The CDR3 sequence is CATSRAYDSYEQYF. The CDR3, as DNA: TGTGCCACCAGCAGAGCCTACGACTCCTACGAGCAGTACTTC.

The CDR3 DNA is TGTGCCAGCAGCCACCAGGGGACTAGTAGTCAGACCCAGTACTTC. Translating gives CASSHQGTSSQTQYF. The chain combines TRBV28 with TRBJ2-5; 8 bases are a match to TRBD2. This CDR3 comprises 15 residues. From germline, CDR1 is MDHEN and CDR2 SYDVKM. The junction had 12 bases not matched to a gene; V was cut back by 6 bases and J by 6 bases.

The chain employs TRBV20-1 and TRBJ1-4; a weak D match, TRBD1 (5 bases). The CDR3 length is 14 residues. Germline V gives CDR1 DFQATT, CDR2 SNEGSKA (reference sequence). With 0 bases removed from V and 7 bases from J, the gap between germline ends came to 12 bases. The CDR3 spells CSARDPRAGEKLFF. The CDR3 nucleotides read TGCAGTGCTAGAGATCCCAGGGCGGGTGAAAAACTGTTTTTT.

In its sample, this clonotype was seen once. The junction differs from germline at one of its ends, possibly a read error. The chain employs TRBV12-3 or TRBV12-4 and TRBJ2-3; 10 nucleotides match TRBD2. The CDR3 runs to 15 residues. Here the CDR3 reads CASSQRGGHTDTLYF. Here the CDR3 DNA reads TGTGCCAGCAGTCAGCGGGGGGGCCACACAGATACGCTGTATTTT.

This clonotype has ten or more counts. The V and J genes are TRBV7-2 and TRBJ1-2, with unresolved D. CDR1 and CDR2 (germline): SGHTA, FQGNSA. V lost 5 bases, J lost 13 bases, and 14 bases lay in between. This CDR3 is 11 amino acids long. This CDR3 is CASSQMDLSTF. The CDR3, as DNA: TGTGCCAGCAGCCAAATGGACCTTAGCACCTTC. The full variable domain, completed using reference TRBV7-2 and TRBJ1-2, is GAGVSQSPSNKVTEKGKDVELRCDPISGHTALYWYRQSLGQGLEFLIYFQGNSAPDKSGLPSDRFSAERTGGSVSTLTIQRTQQEDSAVYLCASSQMDLSTFGSGTRLTVV.

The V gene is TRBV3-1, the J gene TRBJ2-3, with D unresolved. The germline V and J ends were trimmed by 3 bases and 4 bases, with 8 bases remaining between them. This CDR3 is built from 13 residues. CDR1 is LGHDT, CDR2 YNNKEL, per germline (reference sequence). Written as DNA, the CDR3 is TGTGCCAGCAGCCACTTCCCCGCAGATACGCAGTATTTT. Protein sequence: CASSHFPADTQYF.

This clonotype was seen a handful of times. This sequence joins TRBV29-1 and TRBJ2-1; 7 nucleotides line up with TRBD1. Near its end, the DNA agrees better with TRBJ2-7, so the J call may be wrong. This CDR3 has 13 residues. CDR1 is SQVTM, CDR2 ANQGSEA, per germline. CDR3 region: CSVRDSSYNEQYF. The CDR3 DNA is TGCAGCGTCCGGGACAGCTCCTACAATGAGCAGTACTTC.

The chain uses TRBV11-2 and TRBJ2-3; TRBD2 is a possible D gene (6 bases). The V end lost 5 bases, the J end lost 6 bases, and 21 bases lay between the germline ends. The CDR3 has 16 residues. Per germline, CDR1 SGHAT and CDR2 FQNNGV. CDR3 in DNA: TGTGCCAGCAGCAAACAACCGGGAGCCCCGGTGGATACGCAGTATTTT. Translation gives CASSKQPGAPVDTQYF. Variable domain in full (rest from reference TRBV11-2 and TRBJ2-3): EAGVAQSPRYKIIEKRQSVAFWCNPISGHATLYWYQQILGQGPKLLIQFQNNGVVDDSQLPKDRFSAERLKGVDSTLKIQPAKLEDSAVYLCASSKQPGAPVDTQYFGPGTRLTVL.

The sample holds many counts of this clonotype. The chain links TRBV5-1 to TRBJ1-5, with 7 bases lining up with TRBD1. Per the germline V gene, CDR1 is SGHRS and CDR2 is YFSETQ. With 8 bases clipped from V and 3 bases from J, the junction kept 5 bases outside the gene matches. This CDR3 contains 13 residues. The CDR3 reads CASSDRPNQPQHF. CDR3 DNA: TGCGCCAGTTCGGACAGGCCCAATCAGCCCCAGCATTTT.

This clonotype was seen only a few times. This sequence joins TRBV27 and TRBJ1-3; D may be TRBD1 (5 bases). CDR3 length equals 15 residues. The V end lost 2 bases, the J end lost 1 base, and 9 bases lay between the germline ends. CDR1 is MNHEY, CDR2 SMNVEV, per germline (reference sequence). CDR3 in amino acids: CASSLRGLSGNTIYF. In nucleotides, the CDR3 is TGTGCCAGCAGTTTAAGGGGACTTTCTGGAAACACCATATATTTT.

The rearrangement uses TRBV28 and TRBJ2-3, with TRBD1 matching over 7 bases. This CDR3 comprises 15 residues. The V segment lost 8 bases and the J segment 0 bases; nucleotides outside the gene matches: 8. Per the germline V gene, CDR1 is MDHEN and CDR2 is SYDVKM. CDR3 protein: CASGRQGPSTDTQYF. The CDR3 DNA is TGTGCCAGCGGACGACAGGGACCAAGCACAGATACGCAGTATTTT.

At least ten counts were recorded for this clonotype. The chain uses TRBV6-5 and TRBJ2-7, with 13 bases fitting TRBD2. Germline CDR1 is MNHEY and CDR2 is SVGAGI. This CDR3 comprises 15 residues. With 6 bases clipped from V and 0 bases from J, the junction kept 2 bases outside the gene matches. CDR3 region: CASSRTSGSSYEQYF. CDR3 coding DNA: TGTGCCAGCAGCCGGACTAGCGGGAGCTCCTACGAGCAGTACTTC.

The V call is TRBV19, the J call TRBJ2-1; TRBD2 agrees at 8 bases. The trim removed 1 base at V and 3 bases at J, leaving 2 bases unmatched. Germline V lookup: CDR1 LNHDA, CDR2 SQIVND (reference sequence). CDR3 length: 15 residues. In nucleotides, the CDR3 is TGTGCCAGTAGTATAGCGGGGGGGTACTACAATGAGCAGTTCTTC. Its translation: CASSIAGGYYNEQFF.

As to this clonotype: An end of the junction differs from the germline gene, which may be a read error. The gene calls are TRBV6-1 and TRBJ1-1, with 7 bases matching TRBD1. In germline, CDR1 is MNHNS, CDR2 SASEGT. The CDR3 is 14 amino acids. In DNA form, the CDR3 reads TGTGCCAGCAGGAGGACAGGTTTGAACCCTGAAGCTTTCTTT. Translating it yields CASRRTGLNPEAFF.

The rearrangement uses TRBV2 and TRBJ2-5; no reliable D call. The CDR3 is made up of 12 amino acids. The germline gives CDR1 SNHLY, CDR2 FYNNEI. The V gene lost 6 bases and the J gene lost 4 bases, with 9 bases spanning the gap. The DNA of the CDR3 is TGTGCCAGCAGACTAACAGTAGAGACCCAGTACTTC. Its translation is CASRLTVETQYF.